One sample yielded the 24 T cell receptor beta chains listed below, sequenced in a study of cytomegalovirus exposure and HLA in healthy donors. The primer mix had 60 Vbeta and 13 Jbeta primers. Data came from immunoSEQ multiplex PCR; TCRdb stores just in-frame clones and leaves some out. The sample has about 87,000 clones, around 8% seen once. The sample comprised PBMCs. These receptors came from a man aged 45-65 years in good health and CMV-seronegative.

This clone was found a few times. The chain links TRBV10-3 to TRBJ2-3; TRBD2 agrees at 7 bases. In germline, CDR1 is ENHRY, CDR2 SYGVKD. With 5 bases clipped from V and 5 bases from J, the junction kept 4 bases outside the gene matches. The CDR3 sequence is 13 residues long. CDR3 sequence: CAISRAGEDTQYF. DNA for the CDR3: TGTGCCATCAGTCGCGCGGGAGAAGATACGCAGTATTTT.

The chain joins TRBV7-8 to TRBJ2-3; 12 nucleotides match TRBD2. This CDR3 is built from 16 residues. Germline CDR1 is SGHVS and CDR2 is FQNEAQ. V trimming: 5 bases; J trimming: 2 bases; junction bases outside the gene matches: 5. CDR3 region: CASSRLAGVPTDTQYF. For the CDR3, the DNA is TGTGCCAGCAGCAGACTAGCGGGGGTCCCCACAGATACGCAGTATTTT.

To note about this clone: Distinct nucleotide sequences in the sample also encode this CDR3. The V and J genes are TRBV6-6 and TRBJ1-4; D uncertain. Germline V gene sequence: CDR1 MNHNY, CDR2 SVGAGI (reference sequence). This CDR3 is built from 15 residues. V was clipped by 5 bases and J by 0 bases, with 10 bases between them. This CDR3 is CASSPGQATNEKLFF. In DNA, the CDR3 is TGTGCCAGCAGTCCAGGCCAAGCAACTAATGAAAAACTGTTTTTT.

This chain uses TRBV28 with TRBJ1-2; tentative D call: TRBD1 (5 bases). The CDR3 contains 18 residues. V lost 4 bases to trimming and J lost 3 bases, with 24 bases between them. Germline V CDR1 and CDR2: MDHEN, SYDVKM. The CDR3 sequence: CASSSLRFGQGSDYGYTF. The CDR3 DNA follows: TGTGCCAGCAGTTCACTCCGTTTCGGGCAGGGAAGTGACTATGGCTACACCTTC.

The CDR3 nucleotides are TGTGCCAGCAGTTTATTTGGGGCTGGCACTGAAGCTTTCTTT. Protein: CASSLFGAGTEAFF. This chain connects TRBV27 to TRBJ1-1; D possibly corresponds to TRBD1 (5 bases). This CDR3 comprises 14 residues. Trimming pared 1 base from V and 4 bases from J, leaving 10 bases between. In germline, CDR1 is MNHEY, CDR2 SMNVEV (reference sequence).

The chain carries TRBV29-1 and TRBJ1-3; D is undetermined. CDR3 size: 13 residues. Germline lookup yields CDR1 SQVTM and CDR2 ANQGSEA. Trimming cost V 5 bases and J 0 bases, with 8 bases left between them. For the CDR3, the DNA is TGCAGCGTTCTTGACAACTCTGGAAACACCATATATTTT. It is translated as CSVLDNSGNTIYF.

The chain joins TRBV28 to TRBJ2-3, with a possible D match to TRBD2 (6 bases). V was cut by 3 bases and J by 5 bases, with 15 bases left in between. Germline loops: CDR1 MDHEN, CDR2 SYDVKM. The CDR3 is 15 residues long. In nucleotides, the CDR3 is TGTGCCAGCAGTTTTCTGGGACGGGAGAGAGATACGCAGTATTTT. Translation: CASSFLGRERDTQYF.

To note about this clone: Sequence at one end of the junction differs from germline and may be a read error. The sample holds other DNA sequences that translate to the same CDR3. The V and J genes are TRBV7-9 and TRBJ2-2; D possibly corresponds to TRBD1 (6 bases). The germline CDR1 and CDR2 sequences are SEHNR and FQNEAQ (reference sequence). The CDR3 totals 14 residues. The CDR3, as DNA: TGTGCCAGTAGCTTAAACCAGGGGACCGGGGAGCTGTTTTTT. Protein: CASSLNQGTGELFF.

J is TRBJ2-1 and V is TRBV5-1; 16 bases fit TRBD2. CDR1 is SGHRS, CDR2 YFSETQ, per germline. The CDR3 has 18 residues. Trimming cost V 4 bases and J 2 bases; bases outside gene matches: 6. The CDR3 loop reads CASSIGTSGRGTYNEQFF. For the CDR3, the DNA is TGCGCCAGCAGCATCGGGACTAGCGGGAGGGGAACCTACAATGAGCAGTTCTTC.

This clone came up many times. This chain uses TRBV6-4 with TRBJ2-7; 8 nucleotides match TRBD1. V shed 8 bases, J shed 5 bases, and the junction held 2 bases outside the gene matches. There are 11 residues in the CDR3. Per germline, CDR1 MRHNA and CDR2 SNTAGT. The CDR3 bases are TGTGCCAGCGGACAGGGTAACGAGCAGTACTTC. This gives the protein CASGQGNEQYF.

This clone was seen more than once but under ten times. Other DNA sequences of this sample code for an identical CDR3. J is TRBJ1-6 and V is TRBV11-2; a possible D gene is TRBD1 (6 bases). The V and J ends lost 3 bases and 5 bases respectively, with 11 bases between them. Germline CDR1 SGHAT, CDR2 FQNNGV. The CDR3 contains 15 residues. The CDR3 region is CASSFTDSNNSPLHF. The CDR3 coding sequence is TGTGCCAGCAGCTTCACGGACAGCAATAATTCACCCCTCCACTTT.

The gene calls are TRBV4-3 and TRBJ2-7; no clear D gene. V lost 1 base, J lost 0 bases, and 10 bases lay in between. Per germline, CDR1 LGHNA and CDR2 YSLEER. The CDR3 is 15 amino acids. The CDR3 region has the DNA TGCGCCAGCAGCCAAGGCAGGCAGAGCTCCTACGAGCAGTACTTC. It yields the protein CASSQGRQSSYEQYF.

The sample holds a few counts of this clone. Other DNA sequences of this sample code for an identical CDR3. The rearrangement links TRBV5-1 to TRBJ2-3, with TRBD1 as a possible D gene (6 bases). The CDR3 loop spans 14 amino acids. Deletions cut 3 bases from V and 4 bases from J, with 12 bases between. The germline V gene encodes CDR1 SGHRS and CDR2 YFSETQ. CDR3: CASSSVPGADTQYF. CDR3 in DNA: TGCGCCAGCAGCTCGGTCCCAGGGGCAGATACGCAGTATTTT.

J is TRBJ2-1 and V is TRBV9; no reliable D call. Per germline, CDR1 SGDLS and CDR2 YYNGEE. This CDR3 is 15 amino acids long. V shed 0 bases and J shed 2 bases, with 9 bases lying between them. The CDR3 DNA sequence: TGTGCCAGCAGCGTAGATGGGCAAGCCTACAATGAGCAGTTCTTC. It translates to CASSVDGQAYNEQFF.

In this sample, this clone turned up a few times. The J gene is TRBJ2-3, the V gene TRBV6-1; TRBD1 might be the D (6 bases). V lost 6 bases and J lost 3, with 10 bases in between. Germline CDR1 is MNHNS and CDR2 is SASEGT. CDR3 length: 13 amino acids. CDR3 protein: CASRRGGTDTQYF. The CDR3 DNA sequence: TGTGCCAGCAGAAGAGGGGGTACAGATACGCAGTATTTT.

This clone was seen a few times. The chain links TRBV6-1 to TRBJ1-1; D is possibly TRBD1 (5 bases). V shed 11 bases and J shed 1 base, with 11 bases lying between them. From germline, CDR1 is MNHNS and CDR2 SASEGT. The CDR3 has 12 residues. The CDR3, as DNA: TGTGCCGGTGGGGCAGAGAACACTGAAGCTTTCTTT. This encodes CAGGAENTEAFF.

The rearrangement uses TRBV6-1 and TRBJ2-3, with 7 bases aligning to TRBD2. Trimming took 7 bases from V and 2 from J; bases not matched to a gene: 6. The CDR3 runs 14 residues. Per germline, CDR1 MNHNS and CDR2 SASEGT. CDR3 protein: CASTERGHTDTQYF. CDR3 DNA sequence: TGTGCCAGCACCGAGCGGGGCCACACAGATACGCAGTATTTT.

This clone was counted a few times. The gene calls are TRBV19 and TRBJ2-5, with TRBD2 matching over 11 bases. The V and J ends lost 5 bases and 2 bases, in that order; junction bases with no gene match: 7. The germline gives CDR1 LNHDA, CDR2 SQIVND (reference sequence). CDR3 size: 16 residues. CDR3 sequence reads: CASSFLAGGIQETQYF. Here the CDR3 DNA reads TGTGCCAGTAGTTTCTTAGCGGGGGGGATTCAAGAGACCCAGTACTTC.

This clone came up a few times. The rearrangement uses TRBV9 and TRBJ2-1; TRBD2 matches at 12 bases. Germline CDR1 reads SGDLS; CDR2 reads YYNGEE. The CDR3 has 14 amino acids. V shed 2 bases and J 7 bases; nucleotides not matched to a gene: 1. The DNA for the CDR3 is TGTGCCAGCAGCGTCGGGACTAGCGGGAATGAGCAGTTCTTC. Translation gives CASSVGTSGNEQFF.

The chain combines TRBV6-6 with TRBJ1-1; TRBD1 might be the D (5 bases). The CDR3 totals 12 residues. Germline lookup yields CDR1 MNHNY and CDR2 SVGAGI (reference sequence). V shed 5 bases and J shed 8 bases, with 12 bases lying between them. Here the CDR3 reads CASSNPQEEAFF. CDR3 DNA sequence: TGTGCCAGCAGTAACCCACAGGAAGAAGCTTTCTTT.

This chain links TRBV5-8 with TRBJ2-2; D is possibly TRBD1 (5 bases). CDR3 size: 15 residues. V was cut by 0 bases and J by 2 bases, with 8 bases left in between. The V gene's germline CDR1 is SGHTS and CDR2 YDEGEE. Here the CDR3 DNA reads TGTGCCAGCAGCTTGGACAGGTTTAACACCGGGGAGCTGTTTTTT. Protein: CASSLDRFNTGELFF.

This clone has only a few counts. The chain joins TRBV28 to TRBJ1-5, with TRBD1 identical over 9 bases. The CDR3 is made up of 14 amino acids. Per the germline V gene, CDR1 is MDHEN and CDR2 is SYDVKM. J was trimmed by 5 bases and V by 7 bases; bases with no gene match: 6. The CDR3 DNA reads TGTGCCAGCAACAGGGGGCGGTCAGATCAGCCCCAGCATTTT. It codes for CASNRGRSDQPQHF.

The chain has TRBV5-1 and TRBJ2-5, with a tentative D call TRBD2 (5 bases). This CDR3 is built from 13 residues. Trimming cost V 4 bases and J 11 bases, with 18 bases left between them. Germline loops: CDR1 SGHRS, CDR2 YFSETQ. CDR3 in DNA: TGCGCCAGCAGCGCGAGGAACGACGGGGAGCAGTACTTC. This gives the protein CASSARNDGEQYF.

This clone was observed a few times. The chain uses TRBV5-4 and TRBJ1-1, with a tentative D call TRBD1 (6 bases). The CDR3 runs 14 residues. Germline V gene lookup returns CDR1 SGHNT and CDR2 YYREEE (reference sequence). The V end lost 2 bases, the J end lost 1 base, and 9 bases lay between the germline ends. The CDR3: CASSLADRNTEAFF. The CDR3 DNA follows: TGTGCCAGCAGCTTAGCGGACAGGAACACTGAAGCTTTCTTT.